This T cell receptor beta chain derives from a study of identical twins. Whole-study results and caveats: Carriage of fewer insertions was seen in abundant cord blood beta clonotypes, whereas memory repertoires showed none.

Points on this clonotype: The antigen remains unidentified.

The CDR3 is made up of 14 amino acids. V shed 6 bases and J 11 bases; nucleotides not matched to a gene: 14. Germline V CDR1 and CDR2: MNHEY, SMNVEV (reference sequence). A single record per CDR3 protein comes from TCRdb applying MiXCR to the 5' RACE reads. Here the sample spans around 690,000 distinct CDR3 sequences, approximately 21% being singletons. The data were also submitted as part of a second study, on T cells expressing NK-cell markers. Per that study: Similarly, these clonotypes led the CD3+CD56-NKG2C+ fraction as well in four donors.

This chain uses TRBV27 with TRBJ2-3; 7 bases match TRBD1. Input material: PBMCs. The sequence was collected from a woman aged 18 to 35 in good health. CDR3 nucleotides: TGTGCCAGCAGCCCATCGACCCAGGGGGTGATGCAGTATTTT. It encodes CASSPSTQGVMQYF.